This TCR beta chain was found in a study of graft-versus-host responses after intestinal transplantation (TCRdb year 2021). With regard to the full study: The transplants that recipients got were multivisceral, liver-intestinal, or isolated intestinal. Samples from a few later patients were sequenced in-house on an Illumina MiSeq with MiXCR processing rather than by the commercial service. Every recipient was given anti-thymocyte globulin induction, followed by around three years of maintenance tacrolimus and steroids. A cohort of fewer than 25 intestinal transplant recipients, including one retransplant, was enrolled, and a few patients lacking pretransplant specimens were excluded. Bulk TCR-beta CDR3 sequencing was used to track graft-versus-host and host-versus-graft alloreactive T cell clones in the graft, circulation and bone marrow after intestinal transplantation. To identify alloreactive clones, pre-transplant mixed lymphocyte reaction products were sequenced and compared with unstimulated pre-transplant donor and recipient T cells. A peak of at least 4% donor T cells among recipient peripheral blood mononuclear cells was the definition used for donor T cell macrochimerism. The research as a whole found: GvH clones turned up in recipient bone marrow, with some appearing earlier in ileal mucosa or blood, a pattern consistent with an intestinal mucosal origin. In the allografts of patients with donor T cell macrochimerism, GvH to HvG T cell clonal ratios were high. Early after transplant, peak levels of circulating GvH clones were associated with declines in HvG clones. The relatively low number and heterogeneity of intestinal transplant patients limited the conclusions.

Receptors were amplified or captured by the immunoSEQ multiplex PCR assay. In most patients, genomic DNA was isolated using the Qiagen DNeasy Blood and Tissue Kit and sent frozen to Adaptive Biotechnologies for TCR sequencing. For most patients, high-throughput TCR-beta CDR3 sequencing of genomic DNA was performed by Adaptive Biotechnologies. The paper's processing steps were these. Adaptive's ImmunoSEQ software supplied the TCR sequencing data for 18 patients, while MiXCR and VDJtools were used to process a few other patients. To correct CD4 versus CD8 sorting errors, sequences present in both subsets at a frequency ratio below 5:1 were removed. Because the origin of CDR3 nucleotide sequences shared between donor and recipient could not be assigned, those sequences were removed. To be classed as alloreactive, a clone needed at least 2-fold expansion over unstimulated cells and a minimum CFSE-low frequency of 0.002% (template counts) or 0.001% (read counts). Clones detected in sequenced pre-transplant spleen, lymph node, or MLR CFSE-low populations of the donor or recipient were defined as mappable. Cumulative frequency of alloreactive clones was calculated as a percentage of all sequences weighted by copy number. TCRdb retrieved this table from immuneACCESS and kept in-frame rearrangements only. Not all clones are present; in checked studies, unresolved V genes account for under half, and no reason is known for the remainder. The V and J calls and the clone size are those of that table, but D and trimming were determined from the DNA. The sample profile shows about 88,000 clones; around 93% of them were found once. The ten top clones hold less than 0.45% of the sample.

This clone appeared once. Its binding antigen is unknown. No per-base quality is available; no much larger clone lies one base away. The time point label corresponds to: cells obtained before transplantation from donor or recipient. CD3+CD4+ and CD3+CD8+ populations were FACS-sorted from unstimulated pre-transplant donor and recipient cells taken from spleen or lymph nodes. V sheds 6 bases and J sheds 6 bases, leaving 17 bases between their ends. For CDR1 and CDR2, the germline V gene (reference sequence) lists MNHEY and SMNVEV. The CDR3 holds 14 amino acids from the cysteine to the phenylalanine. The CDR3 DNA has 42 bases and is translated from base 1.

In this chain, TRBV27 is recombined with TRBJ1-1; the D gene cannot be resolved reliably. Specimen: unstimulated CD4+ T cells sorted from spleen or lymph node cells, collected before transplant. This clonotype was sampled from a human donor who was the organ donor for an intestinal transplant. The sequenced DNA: TGTGCCAGCAGCTTTAACATCGGCGGCGCTGAAGCTTTCTTT. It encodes CASSFNIGGAEAFF.